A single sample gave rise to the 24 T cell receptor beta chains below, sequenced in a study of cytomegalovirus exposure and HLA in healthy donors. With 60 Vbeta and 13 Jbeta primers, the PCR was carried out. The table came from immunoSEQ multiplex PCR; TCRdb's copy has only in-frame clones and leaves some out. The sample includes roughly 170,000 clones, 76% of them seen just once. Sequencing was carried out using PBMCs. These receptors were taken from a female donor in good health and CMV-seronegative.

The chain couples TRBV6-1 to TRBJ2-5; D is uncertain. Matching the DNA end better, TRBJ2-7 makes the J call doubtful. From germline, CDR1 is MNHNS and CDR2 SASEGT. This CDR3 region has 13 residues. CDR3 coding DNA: TGTGCCAGCAGTTGGTCCAATCTCTACGAGCAGTACTTC. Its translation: CASSWSNLYEQYF.

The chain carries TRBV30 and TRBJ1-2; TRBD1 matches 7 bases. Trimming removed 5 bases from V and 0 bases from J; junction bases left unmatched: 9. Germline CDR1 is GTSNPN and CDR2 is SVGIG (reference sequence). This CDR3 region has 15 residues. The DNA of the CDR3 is TGTGCCTGGGTTCGACAGGGCCCTTCTAACTATGGCTACACCTTC. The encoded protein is CAWVRQGPSNYGYTF. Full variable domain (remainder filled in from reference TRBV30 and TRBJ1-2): SQTIHQWPATLVQPVGSPLSLECTVEGTSNPNLYWYRQAAGRGLQLLFYSVGIGQISSEVPQNLSASRPQDRQFILSSKKLLLSDSGFYLCAWVRQGPSNYGYTFGSGTRLTVV.

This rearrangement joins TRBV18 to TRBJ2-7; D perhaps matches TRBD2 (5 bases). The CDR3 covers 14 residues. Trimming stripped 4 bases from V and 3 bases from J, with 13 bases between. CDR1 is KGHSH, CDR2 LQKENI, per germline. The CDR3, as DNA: TGTGCCAGCTCACGCGAGGGCAGCGGCTACGAGCAGTACTTC. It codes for CASSREGSGYEQYF.

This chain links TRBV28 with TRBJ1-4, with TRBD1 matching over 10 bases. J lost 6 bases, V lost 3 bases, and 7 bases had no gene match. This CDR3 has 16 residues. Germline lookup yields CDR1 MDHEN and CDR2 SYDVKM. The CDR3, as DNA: TGTGCCAGCAGTTTCTTTTCGGGACAGGGGTATGAAAAACTGTTTTTT. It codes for CASSFFSGQGYEKLFF.

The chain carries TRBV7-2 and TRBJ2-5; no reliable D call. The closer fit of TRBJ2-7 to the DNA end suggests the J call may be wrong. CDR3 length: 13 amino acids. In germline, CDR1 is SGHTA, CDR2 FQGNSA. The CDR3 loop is CASSLDRSYEQYF. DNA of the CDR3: TGTGCCAGCAGCTTAGACAGATCCTACGAGCAGTACTTC.

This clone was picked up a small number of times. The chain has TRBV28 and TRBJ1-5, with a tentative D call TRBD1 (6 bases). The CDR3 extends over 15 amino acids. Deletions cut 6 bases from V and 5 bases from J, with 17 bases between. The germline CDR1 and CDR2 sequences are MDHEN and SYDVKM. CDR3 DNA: TGTGCCAGCAGCCCCTCGTTGGGGGCCCATCAGCCCCAGCATTTT. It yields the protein CASSPSLGAHQPQHF.

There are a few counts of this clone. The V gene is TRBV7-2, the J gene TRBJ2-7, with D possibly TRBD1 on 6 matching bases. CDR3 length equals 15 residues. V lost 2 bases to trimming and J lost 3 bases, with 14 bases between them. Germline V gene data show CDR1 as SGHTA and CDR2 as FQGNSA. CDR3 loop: CASSLSFLGGYEQYF. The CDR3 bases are TGTGCCAGCAGCTTAAGCTTTCTAGGGGGCTACGAGCAGTACTTC.

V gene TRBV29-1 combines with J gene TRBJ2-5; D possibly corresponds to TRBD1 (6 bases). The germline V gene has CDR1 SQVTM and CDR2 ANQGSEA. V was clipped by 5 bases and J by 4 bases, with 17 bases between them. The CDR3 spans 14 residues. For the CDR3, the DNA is TGCAGCGTTATAATAGGGGCGGACAGAGAGACCCAGTACTTC. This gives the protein CSVIIGADRETQYF. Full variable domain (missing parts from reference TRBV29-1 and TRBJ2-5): SAVISQKPSRDICQRGTSLTIQCQVDSQVTMMFWYRQQPGQSLTLIATANQGSEATYESGFVIDKFPISRPNLTFSTLTVSNMSPEDSSIYLCSVIIGADRETQYFGPGTRLLVL.

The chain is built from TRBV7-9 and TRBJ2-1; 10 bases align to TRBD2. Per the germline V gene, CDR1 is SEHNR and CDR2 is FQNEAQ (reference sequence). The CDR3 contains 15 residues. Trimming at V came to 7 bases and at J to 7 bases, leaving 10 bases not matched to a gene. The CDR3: CASNYGAGGPNEQFF. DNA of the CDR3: TGTGCCAGCAACTACGGAGCGGGAGGGCCTAATGAGCAGTTCTTC.

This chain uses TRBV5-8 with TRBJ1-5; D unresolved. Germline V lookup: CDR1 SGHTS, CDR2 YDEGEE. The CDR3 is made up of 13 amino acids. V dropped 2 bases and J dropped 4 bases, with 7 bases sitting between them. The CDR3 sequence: CASSFEWNQPQHF. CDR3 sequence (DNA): TGTGCCAGCAGCTTTGAGTGGAATCAGCCCCAGCATTTT.

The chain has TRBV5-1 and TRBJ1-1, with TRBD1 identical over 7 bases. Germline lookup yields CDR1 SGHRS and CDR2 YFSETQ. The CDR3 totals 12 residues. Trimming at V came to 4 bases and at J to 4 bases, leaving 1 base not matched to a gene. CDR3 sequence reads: CASSRDSTEAFF. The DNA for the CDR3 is TGCGCCAGCAGCCGGGACAGCACTGAAGCTTTCTTT. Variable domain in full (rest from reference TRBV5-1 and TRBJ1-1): KAGVTQTPRYLIKTRGQQVTLSCSPISGHRSVSWYQQTPGQGLQFLFEYFSETQRNKGNFPGRFSGRQFSNSRSEMNVSTLELGDSALYLCASSRDSTEAFFGQGTRLTVV.

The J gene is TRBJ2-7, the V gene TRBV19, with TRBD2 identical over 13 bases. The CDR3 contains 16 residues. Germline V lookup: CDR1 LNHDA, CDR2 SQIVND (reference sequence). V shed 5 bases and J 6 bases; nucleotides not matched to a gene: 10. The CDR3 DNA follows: TGTGCCAGTAGTCTTCAACTAGCGGGAGGGCCCTCCGAGCAGTACTTC. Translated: CASSLQLAGGPSEQYF.

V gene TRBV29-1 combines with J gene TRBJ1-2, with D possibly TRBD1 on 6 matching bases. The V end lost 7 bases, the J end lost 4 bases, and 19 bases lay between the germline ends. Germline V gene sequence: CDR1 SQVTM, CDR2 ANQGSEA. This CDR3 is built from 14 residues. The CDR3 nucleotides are TGCAGCGCCCCGAGGGGGGGCGAGGCCTATGGCTACACCTTC. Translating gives CSAPRGGEAYGYTF.

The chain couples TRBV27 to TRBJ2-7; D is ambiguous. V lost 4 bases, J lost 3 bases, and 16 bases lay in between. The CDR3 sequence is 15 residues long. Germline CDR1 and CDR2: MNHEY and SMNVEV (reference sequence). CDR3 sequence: CASSSPALRIYEQYF. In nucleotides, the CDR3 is TGTGCCAGCAGTTCGCCAGCGTTAAGAATCTACGAGCAGTACTTC.

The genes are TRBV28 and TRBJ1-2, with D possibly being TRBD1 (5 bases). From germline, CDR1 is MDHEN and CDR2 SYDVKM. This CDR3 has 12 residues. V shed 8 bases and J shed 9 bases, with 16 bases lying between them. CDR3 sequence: CASDSLVGRYTF. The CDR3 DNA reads TGTGCCAGCGACAGCCTCGTCGGGCGCTACACCTTC.

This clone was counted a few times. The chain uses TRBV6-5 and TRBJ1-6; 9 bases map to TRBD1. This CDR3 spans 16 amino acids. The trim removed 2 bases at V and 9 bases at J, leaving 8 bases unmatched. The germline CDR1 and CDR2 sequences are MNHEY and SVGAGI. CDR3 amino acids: CASSYTSGTGTSPLHF. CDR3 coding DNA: TGTGCCAGCAGTTACACTTCCGGGACAGGGACTTCACCCCTCCACTTT.

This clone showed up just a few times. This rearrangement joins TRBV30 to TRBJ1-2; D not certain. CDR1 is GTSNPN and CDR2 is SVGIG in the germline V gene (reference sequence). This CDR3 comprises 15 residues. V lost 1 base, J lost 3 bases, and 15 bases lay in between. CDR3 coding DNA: TGTGCCTGGAGTGGGTCAGATATTCAAGACTATGGCTACACCTTC. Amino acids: CAWSGSDIQDYGYTF. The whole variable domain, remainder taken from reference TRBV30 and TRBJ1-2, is SQTIHQWPATLVQPVGSPLSLECTVEGTSNPNLYWYRQAAGRGLQLLFYSVGIGQISSEVPQNLSASRPQDRQFILSSKKLLLSDSGFYLCAWSGSDIQDYGYTFGSGTRLTVV.

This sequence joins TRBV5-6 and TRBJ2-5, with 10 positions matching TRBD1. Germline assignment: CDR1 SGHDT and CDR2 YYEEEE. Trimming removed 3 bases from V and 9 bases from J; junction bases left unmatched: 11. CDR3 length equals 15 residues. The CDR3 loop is CASSSTGTGVQAQYF. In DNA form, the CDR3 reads TGTGCCAGCAGCTCCACCGGGACAGGGGTGCAGGCCCAGTACTTC.

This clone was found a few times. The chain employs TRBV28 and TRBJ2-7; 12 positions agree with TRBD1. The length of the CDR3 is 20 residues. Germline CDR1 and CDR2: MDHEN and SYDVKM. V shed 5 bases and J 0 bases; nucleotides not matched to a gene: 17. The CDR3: CASSITPGQGAPSGSYEQYF. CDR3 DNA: TGTGCCAGCAGTATCACCCCGGGACAGGGGGCGCCTAGCGGCTCCTACGAGCAGTACTTC.

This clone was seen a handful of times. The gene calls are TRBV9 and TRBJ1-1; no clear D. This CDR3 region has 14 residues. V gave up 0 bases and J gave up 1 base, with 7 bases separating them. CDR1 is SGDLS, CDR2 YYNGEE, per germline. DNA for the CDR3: TGTGCCAGCAGCGTAGGTCCGGGGAACACTGAAGCTTTCTTT. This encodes CASSVGPGNTEAFF. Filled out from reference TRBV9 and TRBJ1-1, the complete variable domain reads DSGVTQTPKHLITATGQRVTLRCSPRSGDLSVYWYQQSLDQGLQFLIQYYNGEERAKGNILERFSAQQFPDLHSELNLSSLELGDSALYFCASSVGPGNTEAFFGQGTRLTVV.

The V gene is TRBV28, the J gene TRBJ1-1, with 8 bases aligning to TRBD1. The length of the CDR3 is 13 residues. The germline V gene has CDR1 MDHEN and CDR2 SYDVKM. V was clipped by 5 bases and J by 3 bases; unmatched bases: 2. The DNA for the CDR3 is TGTGCCAGCAGTCCAGGGGGCCACACTGAAGCTTTCTTT. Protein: CASSPGGHTEAFF.

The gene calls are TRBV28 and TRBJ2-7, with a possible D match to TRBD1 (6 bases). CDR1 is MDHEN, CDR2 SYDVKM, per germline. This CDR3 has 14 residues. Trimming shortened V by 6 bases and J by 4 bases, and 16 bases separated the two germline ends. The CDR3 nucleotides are TGTGCCAGCAGCCCCCCCATGAGGGGGTACGAGCAGTACTTC. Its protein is CASSPPMRGYEQYF.

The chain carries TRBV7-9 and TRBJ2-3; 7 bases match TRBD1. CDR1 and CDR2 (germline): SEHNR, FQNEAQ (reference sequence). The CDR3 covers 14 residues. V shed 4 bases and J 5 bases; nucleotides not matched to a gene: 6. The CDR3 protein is CASSSWTGGDTQYF. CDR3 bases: TGTGCCAGCAGCTCCTGGACAGGAGGAGATACGCAGTATTTT.

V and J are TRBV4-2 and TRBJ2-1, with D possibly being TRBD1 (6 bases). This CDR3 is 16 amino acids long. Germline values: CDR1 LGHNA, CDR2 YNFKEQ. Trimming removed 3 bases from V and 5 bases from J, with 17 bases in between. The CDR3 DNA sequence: TGTGCCAGCAGCCAGGGGGCCCGGGCCCCCCACAATGAGCAGTTCTTC. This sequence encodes CASSQGARAPHNEQFF.